This is a list of T cell receptor beta chains from one sample in a study of shared clonotypes between healthy human individuals. Generated by immunoSEQ multiplex PCR, the TCRdb table keeps only in-frame clones and is missing some. The profile shows roughly 1 million clones, approximately 80% of them singletons. Sequencing input: memory CD4+ T cells from PBMCs. The source of these receptors is a man aged 18 to 29 in good health. Some clones in this sample may be carry-over from other donors' samples. Both conserved end residues are part of each CDR3. The order of the fields is CDR3 DNA, CDR3 protein, V gene, J gene, clone size, D gene. The D gene is left open where the match is weak. The listing skips clone size in some rows; elsewhere it reads once, few, many or a size class.

CDR3 DNA: TGTGCCAGCAGCTTAGCGTTGCAGACTAATGAAAAACTGTTTTTT; CDR3 protein: CASSLALQTNEKLFF; V gene: TRBV7-9; J gene: TRBJ1-4; clone size: -; D gene: -
CDR3 DNA: TGTGCCAGCAGCAGAGGGGGCGTCCCTGAAGCTTTCTTT; CDR3 protein: CASSRGGVPEAFF; V gene: TRBV9; J gene: TRBJ1-1; clone size: -; D gene: TRBD1
CDR3 DNA: TGTGCCAGCCGGGAAAGGGACACTGAAGCTTTCTTT; CDR3 protein: CASRERDTEAFF; V gene: TRBV10-3; J gene: TRBJ1-1; clone size: -; D gene: -
CDR3 DNA: TGTGCCAGCAGCTCAAGTACTGGAGAGGCAGATACGCAGTATTTT; CDR3 protein: CASSSSTGEADTQYF; V gene: TRBV7-3; J gene: TRBJ2-3; clone size: -; D gene: -
CDR3 DNA: TGTGCCAGCAGTTACGGACAGTTGCGGTCACCCCTCCACTTT; CDR3 protein: CASSYGQLRSPLHF; V gene: TRBV6-5; J gene: TRBJ1-6; clone size: -; D gene: -
CDR3 DNA: TGCAGTGCCCAGGGGCATCATGAGCAGTTCTTC; CDR3 protein: CSAQGHHEQFF; V gene: TRBV20-1; J gene: TRBJ2-1; clone size: -; D gene: -
CDR3 DNA: TGTGCCAGCAGCCCCCACAGGGAGAACACTGAAGCTTTCTTT; CDR3 protein: CASSPHRENTEAFF; V gene: TRBV9; J gene: TRBJ1-1; clone size: -; D gene: -
CDR3 DNA: TGTGCCAGCAGCTTAGGTCGGACCTATGGCTACACCTTC; CDR3 protein: CASSLGRTYGYTF; V gene: TRBV11-2; J gene: TRBJ1-2; clone size: -; D gene: -
CDR3 DNA: TGTGCCAGCAGTTTAGGAGGCGGGGGAACTAACTATGGCTACACCTTC; CDR3 protein: CASSLGGGGTNYGYTF; V gene: TRBV28; J gene: TRBJ1-2; clone size: -; D gene: -
CDR3 DNA: TGTGCCAGCAGCCATAGGACAGGGGCAGGGGAAAAACTGTTTTTT; CDR3 protein: CASSHRTGAGEKLFF; V gene: TRBV7-2; J gene: TRBJ1-4; clone size: -; D gene: TRBD1
CDR3 DNA: TGCAGCGTTAGGGGGGTATTTATCAATGAGCAGTTCTTC; CDR3 protein: CSVRGVFINEQFF; V gene: TRBV29-1; J gene: TRBJ2-1; clone size: -; D gene: -
CDR3 DNA: TGCGCCAGCAGCCAGAACGTGGGCGATGAAAAACTGTTTTTT; CDR3 protein: CASSQNVGDEKLFF; V gene: TRBV5-1; J gene: TRBJ1-4; clone size: -; D gene: -
CDR3 DNA: TGTGCCAGCAGTTTATCAGGCAGTCCAAACTATGGCTACACCTTC; CDR3 protein: CASSLSGSPNYGYTF; V gene: TRBV28; J gene: TRBJ1-2; clone size: few; D gene: -
CDR3 DNA: TGTGCCAGCAGTGAACACCGGGGTACTGAAGCTTTCTTT; CDR3 protein: CASSEHRGTEAFF; V gene: TRBV2; J gene: TRBJ1-1; clone size: -; D gene: -
CDR3 DNA: TGCGCCAGCAAAGGGACAACCGGGGAGCTGTTTTTT; CDR3 protein: CASKGTTGELFF; V gene: TRBV10-1; J gene: TRBJ2-2; clone size: -; D gene: -
CDR3 DNA: TGTGCCAGCAGCGTAGGGGGCAGCATGAACACTGAAGCTTTCTTT; CDR3 protein: CASSVGGSMNTEAFF; V gene: TRBV9; J gene: TRBJ1-1; clone size: -; D gene: -
CDR3 DNA: TGTGCCAGCAGCTTAACCAGCTCGGCGCAGTATTTT; CDR3 protein: CASSLTSSAQYF; V gene: TRBV7-2; J gene: TRBJ2-3; clone size: -; D gene: -
CDR3 DNA: TGTGCCTGGGGAGTTTGGGGCCAAGGCTATGGCTACACCTTC; CDR3 protein: CAWGVWGQGYGYTF; V gene: TRBV30; J gene: TRBJ1-2; clone size: once; D gene: -
CDR3 DNA: TGTGCCAGCAGCCCGAGGGGCGGGAGGGCCATAGAGACCCAGTACTTC; CDR3 protein: CASSPRGGRAIETQYF; V gene: TRBV7-3; J gene: TRBJ2-5; clone size: once; D gene: TRBD2
CDR3 DNA: TGCAGTGCTAGGTTGGAGACCCAGTACTTC; CDR3 protein: CSARLETQYF; V gene: TRBV20-1; J gene: TRBJ2-5; clone size: once; D gene: -